The 22 T cell receptor beta chains given below trace back to one sample, sequenced in a study of human T cells and chemical hapten exposure. MiXCR was run by TCRdb on the RACE reads, yielding one entry per CDR3 protein. The sample includes around 380,000 distinct CDR3 sequences, approximately 4.4% of them seen just once. Indicated time point: patch test 1, 2 weeks after DPC sensitization. Treatment given: therapeutic diphenylcyclopropenone sensitization with weekly scalp DPC. This specimen was whole blood, taken in connection with sensitization to the hapten diphenylcyclopropenone (DPC). The receptors here all came from a woman in her 50s with alopecia areata. Some clones in this sample may be carry-over from other donors' samples.

This clonotype was picked up many times. The chain joins TRBV2 to TRBJ1-1; weak D call: TRBD1 (5 bases). Trimming removed 8 bases at V and 8 bases at J, with 9 bases between. This CDR3 has 10 residues. Germline V gene lookup returns CDR1 SNHLY and CDR2 FYNNEI. CDR3 residues: CASGRDEAFF. CDR3 DNA sequence: TGTGCCAGCGGTCGGGACGAAGCTTTCTTT.

The chain links TRBV27 to TRBJ2-7; 9 nucleotides line up with TRBD1. V shed 2 bases and J 9 bases; nucleotides not matched to a gene: 8. This CDR3 region has 14 residues. Germline CDR1 MNHEY, CDR2 SMNVEV (reference sequence). The CDR3, as DNA: TGTGCCAGCAGTTTAGCTGGGGGACAGGGCGGGCAGTACTTC. As protein: CASSLAGGQGGQYF.

This clonotype was counted between two and nine times. The chain employs TRBV28 and TRBJ2-7, with D perhaps TRBD2 (5 bases). Trimming pared 4 bases from V and 0 bases from J, leaving 13 bases between. CDR3 length: 15 residues. Germline values: CDR1 MDHEN, CDR2 SYDVKM. The CDR3 loop is CASSSPTGTSYEQYF. In DNA form, the CDR3 reads TGTGCCAGCAGTTCCCCTACGGGAACCTCCTACGAGCAGTACTTC.

In regard to this clonotype: This may stem from a read error, because a much larger clone lies one nucleotide away. The CDR3 coding sequence is TGCACCAGCAGCTTGGATGGTGAGAACACTGAAGCTTTCTTT. Protein: CTSSLDGENTEAFF. The chain joins TRBV5-1 to TRBJ1-1; the D is unclear. CDR3 length: 14 amino acids. Germline CDR1 and CDR2: SGHRS and YFSETQ.

A few counts support this clonotype. As DNA, the CDR3 is TGCGCCAGCAGCGGGGGGACGGTTCGGGAGACCCAGTACTTC. Its translation is CASSGGTVRETQYF. The chain joins TRBV5-1 to TRBJ2-5; D is perhaps TRBD2 (6 bases). CDR1 and CDR2 from the germline V gene are SGHRS and YFSETQ. The CDR3 length is 14 residues. V dropped 4 bases and J dropped 5 bases, with 15 bases sitting between them.

The rearrangement uses TRBV11-2 and TRBJ2-7; TRBD2 matches at 7 bases. The CDR3 covers 15 residues. After removal of 0 bases from V and 7 bases from J, the junction contained 9 bases not matched to a gene. Germline lookup yields CDR1 SGHAT and CDR2 FQNNGV. CDR3: CASSLEGGTRGEQYF. In DNA, the CDR3 is TGTGCCAGCAGCTTAGAGGGGGGGACCCGCGGGGAGCAGTACTTC. The full variable domain, with the rest looked up from reference TRBV11-2 and TRBJ2-7, is EAGVAQSPRYKIIEKRQSVAFWCNPISGHATLYWYQQILGQGPKLLIQFQNNGVVDDSQLPKDRFSAERLKGVDSTLKIQPAKLEDSAVYLCASSLEGGTRGEQYFGPGTRLTVT.

In this sample, this clonotype turned up many times. This sequence joins TRBV7-3 and TRBJ2-1; D ambiguous. V shed 1 base and J shed 2 bases, with 15 bases lying between them. Per germline, CDR1 SGHTA and CDR2 FQGTGA. The CDR3 runs to 17 residues. The CDR3 DNA reads TGTGCCAGCAGCTTAATGGGCGGTTCAAGAACCTACAATGAGCAGTTCTTC. Protein: CASSLMGGSRTYNEQFF.

This chain links TRBV5-6 with TRBJ1-1; D not resolved. Trimming stripped 1 base from V and 1 base from J, with 14 bases between. The CDR3 contains 16 residues. CDR1 is SGHDT and CDR2 is YYEEEE in the germline V gene. CDR3 residues: CASSLNIRRRNTEAFF. The CDR3 bases are TGTGCCAGCAGCTTGAACATAAGGCGGAGGAACACTGAAGCTTTCTTT.

This clonotype was seen ten or more times. This chain connects TRBV3-1 to TRBJ1-2; TRBD1 is a possible D gene (5 bases). The CDR3 contains 15 residues. V was trimmed by 0 bases and J by 8 bases, leaving 16 bases between them. Germline V CDR1 and CDR2: LGHDT, YNNKEL (reference sequence). CDR3: CASSQDGSPGVGYTF. CDR3 sequence (DNA): TGTGCCAGCAGCCAAGATGGCAGCCCGGGGGTCGGCTACACCTTC.

This clonotype was found a few times. V and J are TRBV7-3 and TRBJ2-3, with D possibly TRBD1 on 5 matching bases. CDR1 SGHTA and CDR2 FQGTGA come from the germline V gene. The CDR3 runs to 15 residues. The V gene lost 6 bases and the J gene lost 2 bases, with 15 bases spanning the gap. The CDR3: CASSPTGAYTDTQYF. As DNA, the CDR3 is TGTGCCAGCAGTCCTACAGGAGCCTACACAGATACGCAGTATTTT.

This clonotype was recorded many times. The chain uses TRBV12-3 or TRBV12-4 and TRBJ1-4; D is possibly TRBD1 (5 bases). V lost 7 bases, J lost 7 bases, and 19 bases lay in between. This CDR3 is built from 15 residues. CDR3 sequence (DNA): TGTGCCAGCACCTCGACAGTCGAGAAGGGTGAAAAACTGTTTTTT. Translating gives CASTSTVEKGEKLFF.

In its sample, this clonotype was seen a few times. V usage is TRBV12-3 or TRBV12-4 and J usage is TRBJ1-1; D may be TRBD1 (5 bases). V lost 5 bases and J 5 bases, leaving 15 bases between the germline ends. The CDR3 extends over 14 amino acids. The CDR3 DNA reads TGTGCCAGCAGTAATCCCTCGGGGGGAACTGAAGCTTTCTTT. It yields the protein CASSNPSGGTEAFF.

The CDR3 DNA sequence: TGCGCCACGCTTTACGAGCAGTACTTC. Its protein product is CATLYEQYF. The rearrangement links TRBV23-1 to TRBJ2-7; D gene unclear. TRBV23-1 is known as an ORF, though its function is uncertain. The length of the CDR3 is 9 residues. V was pared by 10 bases and J by 4 bases, with 5 bases between.

This chain links TRBV15 with TRBJ2-7; D call uncertain. The CDR3 length is 15 residues. Germline-derived CDR1 and CDR2 are LNHNV and YYDKDF (reference sequence). Trimming shortened V by 0 bases and J by 3 bases, and 12 bases separated the two germline ends. The CDR3 loop is CATSRDWASDYEQYF. The CDR3 DNA sequence: TGTGCCACCAGCAGAGATTGGGCGAGTGACTACGAGCAGTACTTC.

This clonotype was recorded at least ten times. This sequence joins TRBV30 and TRBJ2-3; D might be TRBD1 or TRBD2, each matching 5 bases. Trimming left V 0 bases short and J 2 bases short, with 12 bases between. CDR3 length: 15 amino acids. In germline, CDR1 is GTSNPN, CDR2 SVGIG (reference sequence). Here the CDR3 reads CAWSVGTASTDTQYF. The CDR3 DNA follows: TGTGCCTGGAGTGTTGGGACGGCCTCCACAGATACGCAGTATTTT.

This clonotype came up many times. The chain joins TRBV12-3 or TRBV12-4 to TRBJ2-6; 10 bases are a match to TRBD1. CDR3 length equals 17 residues. Trimming cost V 5 bases and J 1 base; bases outside gene matches: 5. The CDR3: CASSPGTGASGANVLTF. The DNA for the CDR3 is TGTGCCAGCAGTCCCGGGACAGGGGCTTCTGGGGCCAACGTCCTGACTTTC.

This clonotype was recorded at least ten times. The chain uses TRBV5-5 and TRBJ2-1; D possibly corresponds to TRBD2 (6 bases). The V gene's germline CDR1 is SGHKS and CDR2 YYEKEE (reference sequence). V lost 4 bases and J lost 4, with 15 bases in between. The CDR3 runs to 15 residues. The CDR3 DNA reads as TGTGCCAGCAGCAGGCCCGGGACTGCTTACAATGAGCAGTTCTTC. Protein sequence: CASSRPGTAYNEQFF.

The V gene is TRBV12-3 or TRBV12-4, the J gene TRBJ1-2, with 7 bases aligning to TRBD1. Germline trimming cut 0 bases from V and 6 bases from J; bases unmatched to any gene: 4. The CDR3 has 14 amino acids. CDR3 bases: TGTGCCAGCAGTTTAGCAGGGGGCGCGAATGGCTACACCTTC. Protein: CASSLAGGANGYTF.

The chain recombines TRBV5-8 with TRBJ1-2; 9 bases are a match to TRBD1. The germline V gene encodes CDR1 SGHTS and CDR2 YDEGEE. J lost 3 bases, V lost 3 bases, and 6 bases had no gene match. CDR3 size: 15 residues. The CDR3 sequence is CASSSGTGMDYGYTF. For the CDR3, the DNA is TGTGCCAGCAGCTCCGGGACAGGGATGGACTATGGCTACACCTTC.

J is TRBJ2-3 and V is TRBV10-3; D may be TRBD1 (5 bases). The CDR3 has 16 residues. Germline lookup yields CDR1 ENHRY and CDR2 SYGVKD. V dropped 0 bases and J dropped 5 bases, with 15 bases sitting between them. The CDR3 sequence: CAISESRLRERDTQYF. The CDR3 nucleotides are TGTGCCATCAGTGAGTCGAGACTCAGGGAACGAGATACGCAGTATTTT.

The rearrangement uses TRBV7-6 and TRBJ2-7; 13 bases agree with TRBD2. The V gene end was trimmed by 8 bases and the J gene end by 2 bases; junction bases not matched to a gene: 9. CDR1 and CDR2 from the germline V gene are SGHVS and FNYEAQ. CDR3 length: 16 amino acids. CDR3 nucleotides: TGTGCCAGCGGGCGGACTAGCGGGGGTCCGACCTACGAGCAGTACTTC. It specifies CASGRTSGGPTYEQYF.

This clonotype appeared many times. The chain uses TRBV6-5 and TRBJ1-4; 8 bases fit TRBD1. The germline V gene encodes CDR1 MNHEY and CDR2 SVGAGI. The trim removed 6 bases at V and 6 bases at J, leaving 6 bases unmatched. This CDR3 contains 14 residues. The CDR3 region is CASRPTGGDEKLFF. CDR3 DNA: TGTGCCAGCAGGCCCACAGGGGGGGATGAAAAACTGTTTTTT.